This is a list of T cell receptor beta chains from one sample in a study of T cell responses to AZD1222 COVID-19 vaccine. Libraries were prepared by immunoSEQ multiplex PCR; TCRdb keeps only in-frame clonotypes and omits some of them. The sample carries 250,000 to 300,000 clones, around 92% recorded once. This material consisted of peripheral blood, taken 28 days after the second AZD1222 dose. These receptors were taken from an adult who received the AZD1222 COVID-19 vaccine. Both conserved end residues are part of each CDR3. Each record gives: D gene, J gene, V gene, clone size, CDR3 DNA, CDR3 protein. A D gene is named only where the DNA matches it firmly. Size is omitted from some rows. Given values are once, few, many or a class for expanded clones.

D: NA
J: TRBJ1-6
V: TRBV5-4
size: NA
DNA: TGTGCCAGCAGCTTTACAGGGAAGGGTCATTCACCCCTCCACTTT
CDR3: CASSFTGKGHSPLHF

D: NA
J: TRBJ1-2
V: TRBV12-3/TRBV12-4
size: NA
DNA: TGTGCCAGCAGTTTGGGTAGGGGCCATGGCTACACCTTC
CDR3: CASSLGRGHGYTF

D: NA
J: TRBJ1-3
V: TRBV28
size: NA
DNA: TGTGCCAGCAGTCCTACCGGTGGAGGAAACACCATATATTTT
CDR3: CASSPTGGGNTIYF

D: NA
J: TRBJ1-2
V: TRBV6-6
size: NA
DNA: TGTGCCAGCAGTTACCAGGGCTCCGGTGGCTACACCTTC
CDR3: CASSYQGSGGYTF

D: NA
J: TRBJ1-6
V: TRBV4-1
size: NA
DNA: TGCGCCAGCAGCCGAGGGGAACAACAATTTAATTCACCCCTCCACTTT
CDR3: CASSRGEQQFNSPLHF

D: NA
J: TRBJ1-4
V: TRBV27
size: NA
DNA: TGTGCCAGCAGTCCAAGGGACCGGAGAACTAATGAAAAACTGTTTTTT
CDR3: CASSPRDRRTNEKLFF

D: NA
J: TRBJ1-1
V: TRBV6-5
size: NA
DNA: TGTGCCAGCAGGTACGTGGACACTGAAGCTTTCTTT
CDR3: CASRYVDTEAFF

D: NA
J: TRBJ2-2
V: TRBV6-5
size: NA
DNA: TGTGCCAGCGGGGTGGCGGGCCATACCGGGGAGCTGTTTTTT
CDR3: CASGVAGHTGELFF

D: NA
J: TRBJ1-6
V: TRBV6-2/TRBV6-3
size: NA
DNA: TGTGCCAGCAGCCTCAATCAGGGTAGCAGTTCACCCCTCCACTTT
CDR3: CASSLNQGSSSPLHF

D: TRBD2
J: TRBJ2-1
V: TRBV4-1
size: NA
DNA: TGCGCCAGCAGCCCCCGCGGTAGCGGGGGGGTTTCGTCCTACAATGAGCAGTTCTTC
CDR3: CASSPRGSGGVSSYNEQFF

D: TRBD2
J: TRBJ2-7
V: TRBV24-1
size: NA
DNA: TGTGCCACCAGTCCTAGCGGGAGGGGCGACGAGCAGTACTTC
CDR3: CATSPSGRGDEQYF

D: NA
J: TRBJ2-3
V: TRBV15
size: NA
DNA: TGTGCCACCAGCCCGCAGCCCGCAGCTCCAACGCAGTATTTT
CDR3: CATSPQPAAPTQYF

D: NA
J: TRBJ1-2
V: TRBV19
size: NA
DNA: TGTGCCAGTAGTATAGGGCACAGTAACTATGGCTACACCTTC
CDR3: CASSIGHSNYGYTF

D: NA
J: TRBJ2-4
V: TRBV5-6
size: NA
DNA: TGTGCCAGCAGCTTTTGGGCAAACCTAGCCAAAAACATTCAGTACTTC
CDR3: CASSFWANLAKNIQYF

D: NA
J: TRBJ1-2
V: TRBV28
size: NA
DNA: TGTGCCAGTACAAATAACTATGGCTACACCTTC
CDR3: CASTNNYGYTF

D: NA
J: TRBJ1-4
V: TRBV4-2
size: NA
DNA: TGTGCCAGCAGCTATCGACAGCCGACACGAGGGGTTGGTAATGAAAAACTGTTTTTT
CDR3: CASSYRQPTRGVGNEKLFF

D: TRBD1
J: TRBJ1-6
V: TRBV5-1
size: NA
DNA: TGCGCCAGCAGCTCCGGACAGGGAGGGTCCTATAATTCACCCCTCCACTTT
CDR3: CASSSGQGGSYNSPLHF

D: NA
J: TRBJ1-2
V: TRBV9
size: NA
DNA: TGTGCCAGCAGCGTAGCCTCACTGCTCTCCTATGGCTACACCTTC
CDR3: CASSVASLLSYGYTF

D: NA
J: TRBJ1-5
V: TRBV28
size: NA
DNA: TGTGCCAGCAGTGAGCCCCTGACAGGCCGCAATCAGCCCCAGCATTTT
CDR3: CASSEPLTGRNQPQHF

D: NA
J: TRBJ1-5
V: TRBV19
size: NA
DNA: TGTGCCAGTAGCAGGAGGTCACCAGACAATCAGCCCCAGCATTTT
CDR3: CASSRRSPDNQPQHF

D: TRBD1
J: TRBJ1-1
V: TRBV10-2
size: once
DNA: TGCGCCAGCAGTGAGCCTTGGACAGGAATGGGGACTGAAGCTTTCTTT
CDR3: CASSEPWTGMGTEAFF

D: NA
J: TRBJ1-1
V: TRBV28
size: NA
DNA: TGTGCCAGCAGTTTGGGGTACACTGAAGCTTTCTTT
CDR3: CASSLGYTEAFF

D: TRBD2
J: TRBJ2-5
V: TRBV5-1
size: NA
DNA: TGCGCCAGCAGCTTCCCTAGCGGACAAGAGACCCAGTACTTC
CDR3: CASSFPSGQETQYF

D: NA
J: TRBJ1-5
V: TRBV19
size: NA
DNA: TGTGCCAGTAGTCCCCGTGGGAGGGGAAGAAGTCAGCCCCAGCATTTT
CDR3: CASSPRGRGRSQPQHF

D: NA
J: TRBJ1-2
V: TRBV5-1
size: NA
DNA: TGCGCCAGCAGCTTGGCGACAGGAATCTATGGCTACACCTTC
CDR3: CASSLATGIYGYTF

D: NA
J: TRBJ1-1
V: TRBV28
size: NA
DNA: TGTGCCAGCAGTTGGGGCAGGGACACTGAAGCTTTCTTT
CDR3: CASSWGRDTEAFF

D: NA
J: TRBJ2-7
V: TRBV7-8
size: NA
DNA: TGTGCCAGCAGCTTTACAGGGTACGAGCAGTACTTC
CDR3: CASSFTGYEQYF

D: NA
J: TRBJ2-1
V: TRBV25-1
size: NA
DNA: TGTGCCAGCAGTGAAGGCCGCGGGTCCTACAATGAGCAGTTCTTC
CDR3: CASSEGRGSYNEQFF

D: NA
J: TRBJ2-7
V: TRBV12-2
size: NA
DNA: TGTGCAAGTCGCTCCGTTACTAGCGGCCGACATTCTAGCTCCTACGAGCAGTACTTC
CDR3: CASRSVTSGRHSSSYEQYF

D: NA
J: TRBJ1-2
V: TRBV25-1
size: NA
DNA: TGTGCCAGCAGTGAAGGGGGGTATTCAGCTAACTATGGCTACACCTTC
CDR3: CASSEGGYSANYGYTF

D: NA
J: TRBJ1-6
V: TRBV6-4
size: NA
DNA: TGTGCCAGCAGTGACGGCGGGGAGCCCCTCCACTTT
CDR3: CASSDGGEPLHF

D: NA
J: TRBJ1-1
V: TRBV3-1/TRBV3-2
size: NA
DNA: TGTGCCAGCAGCCAAGATGGACCTTTCGGGAACACTGAAGCTTTCTTT
CDR3: CASSQDGPFGNTEAFF

D: NA
J: TRBJ1-1
V: TRBV5-1
size: NA
DNA: TGCGCCAGCAGCTTGGGGACATTTCAGTCTGAAGCTTTCTTT
CDR3: CASSLGTFQSEAFF

D: NA
J: TRBJ1-5
V: TRBV4-1
size: NA
DNA: TGCGCCAGCAGCCGAGAGGAGCGGAAACAGCCCCAGCATTTT
CDR3: CASSREERKQPQHF

D: TRBD2
J: TRBJ2-1
V: TRBV7-7
size: once
DNA: TGTGCTAGCAGCTCGGGACTAGCGGTATACAATGAGCAGTTCTTC
CDR3: CASSSGLAVYNEQFF

D: NA
J: TRBJ1-2
V: TRBV19
size: NA
DNA: TGTGCCAGTAGTATCCCACTCGGCAGTAACTATGGCTACACCTTC
CDR3: CASSIPLGSNYGYTF

D: NA
J: TRBJ2-7
V: TRBV23-1
size: NA
DNA: TGCGCCAGCAGTCAATCTAGGCCTACCTCCTACGAGCAGTACTTC
CDR3: CASSQSRPTSYEQYF

D: NA
J: TRBJ2-7
V: TRBV19
size: once
DNA: TGTGCCAGTAGGGGGACGTCCGGCTCCTACGAGCAGTACTTC
CDR3: CASRGTSGSYEQYF

D: NA
J: TRBJ2-7
V: TRBV5-3
size: few
DNA: TGTGCCAGAAGCCCGGAGGCCCACGAGCAGTACTTC
CDR3: CARSPEAHEQYF

D: TRBD1
J: TRBJ1-4
V: TRBV7-2
size: once
DNA: TGTGCCAGCAGCTTAGGGGGACAGGGTGCGGAAAAACTGTTTTTT
CDR3: CASSLGGQGAEKLFF

D: NA
J: TRBJ2-1
V: TRBV11-2
size: NA
DNA: TGTGCCAGCAGTGAGACACTATCTCAGTTCTTC
CDR3: CASSETLSQFF

D: NA
J: TRBJ2-2
V: TRBV2
size: NA
DNA: TGTGCCAGCAGGGAAGGGCTTCCCACCGGGGAGCTGTTTTTT
CDR3: CASREGLPTGELFF

D: TRBD1
J: TRBJ2-3
V: TRBV28
size: NA
DNA: TGTGCCAGCACGGACAGGTTGGTCCCAGATACGCAGTATTTT
CDR3: CASTDRLVPDTQYF

D: TRBD1
J: TRBJ2-7
V: TRBV7-2
size: NA
DNA: TGTGCCAGCAGCCACCGACAGGGCTCCTACGAGCAGTACTTC
CDR3: CASSHRQGSYEQYF